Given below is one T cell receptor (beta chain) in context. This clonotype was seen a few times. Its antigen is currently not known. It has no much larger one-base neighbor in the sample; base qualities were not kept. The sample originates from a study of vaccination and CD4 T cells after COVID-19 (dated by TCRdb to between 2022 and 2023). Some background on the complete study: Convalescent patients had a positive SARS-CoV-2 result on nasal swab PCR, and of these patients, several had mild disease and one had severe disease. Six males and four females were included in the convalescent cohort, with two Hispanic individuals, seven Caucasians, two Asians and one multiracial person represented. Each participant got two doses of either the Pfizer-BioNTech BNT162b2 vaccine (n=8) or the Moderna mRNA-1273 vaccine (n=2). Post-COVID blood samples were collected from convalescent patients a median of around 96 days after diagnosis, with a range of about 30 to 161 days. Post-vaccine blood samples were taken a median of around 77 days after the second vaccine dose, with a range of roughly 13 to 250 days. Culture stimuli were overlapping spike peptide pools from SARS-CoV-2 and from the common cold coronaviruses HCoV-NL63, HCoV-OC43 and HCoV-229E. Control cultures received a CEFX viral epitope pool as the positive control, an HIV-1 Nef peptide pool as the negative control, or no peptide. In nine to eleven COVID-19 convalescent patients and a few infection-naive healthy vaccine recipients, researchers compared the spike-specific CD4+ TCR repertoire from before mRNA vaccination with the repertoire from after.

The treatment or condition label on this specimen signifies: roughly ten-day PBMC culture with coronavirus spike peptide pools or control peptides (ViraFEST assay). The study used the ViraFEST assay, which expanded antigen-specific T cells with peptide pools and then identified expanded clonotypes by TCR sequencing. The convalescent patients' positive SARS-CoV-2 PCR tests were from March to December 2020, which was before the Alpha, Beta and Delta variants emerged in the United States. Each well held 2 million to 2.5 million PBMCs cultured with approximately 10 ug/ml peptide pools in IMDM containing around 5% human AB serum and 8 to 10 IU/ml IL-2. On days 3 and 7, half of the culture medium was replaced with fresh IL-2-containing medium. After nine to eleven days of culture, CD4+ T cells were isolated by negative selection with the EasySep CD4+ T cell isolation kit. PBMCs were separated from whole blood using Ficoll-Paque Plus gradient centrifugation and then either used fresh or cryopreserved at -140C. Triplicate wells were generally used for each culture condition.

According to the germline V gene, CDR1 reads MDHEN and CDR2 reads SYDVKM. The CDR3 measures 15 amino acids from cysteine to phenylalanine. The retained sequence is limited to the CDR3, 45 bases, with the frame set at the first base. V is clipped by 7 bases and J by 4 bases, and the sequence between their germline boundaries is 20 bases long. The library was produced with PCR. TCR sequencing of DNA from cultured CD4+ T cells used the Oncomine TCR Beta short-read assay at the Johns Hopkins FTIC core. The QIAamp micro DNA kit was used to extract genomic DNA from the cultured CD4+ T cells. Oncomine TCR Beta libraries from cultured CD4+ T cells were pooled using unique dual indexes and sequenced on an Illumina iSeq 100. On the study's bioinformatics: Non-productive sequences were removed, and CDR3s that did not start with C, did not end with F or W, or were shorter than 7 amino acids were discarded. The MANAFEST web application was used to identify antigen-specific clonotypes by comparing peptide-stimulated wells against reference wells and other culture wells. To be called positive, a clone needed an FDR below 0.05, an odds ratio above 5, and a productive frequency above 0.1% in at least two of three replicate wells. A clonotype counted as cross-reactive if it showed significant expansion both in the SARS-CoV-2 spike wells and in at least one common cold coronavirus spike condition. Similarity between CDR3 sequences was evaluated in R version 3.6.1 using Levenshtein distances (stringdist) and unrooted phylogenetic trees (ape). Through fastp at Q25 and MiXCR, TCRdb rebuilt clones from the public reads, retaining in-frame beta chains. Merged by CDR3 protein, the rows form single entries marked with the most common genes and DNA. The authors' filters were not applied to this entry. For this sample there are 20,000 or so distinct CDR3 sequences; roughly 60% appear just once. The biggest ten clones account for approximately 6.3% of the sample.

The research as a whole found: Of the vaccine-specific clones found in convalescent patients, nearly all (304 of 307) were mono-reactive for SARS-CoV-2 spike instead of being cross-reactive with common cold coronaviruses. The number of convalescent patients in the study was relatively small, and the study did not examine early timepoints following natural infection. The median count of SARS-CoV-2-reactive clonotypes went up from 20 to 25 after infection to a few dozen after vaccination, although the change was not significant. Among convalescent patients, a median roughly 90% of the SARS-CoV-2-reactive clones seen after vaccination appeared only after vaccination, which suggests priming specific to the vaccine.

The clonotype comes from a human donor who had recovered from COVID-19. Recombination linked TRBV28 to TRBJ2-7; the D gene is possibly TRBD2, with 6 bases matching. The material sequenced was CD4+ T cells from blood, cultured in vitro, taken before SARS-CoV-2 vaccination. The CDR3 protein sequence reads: CASNQPGLGLYEQYF. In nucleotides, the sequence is TGTGCCAGCAATCAACCGGGACTGGGTCTATACGAGCAGTACTTC. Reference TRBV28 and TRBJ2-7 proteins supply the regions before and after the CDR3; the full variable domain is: DVKVTQSSRYLVKRTGEKVFLECVQDMDHENMFWYRQDPGLGLRLIYFSYDVKMKEKGDIPEGYSVSREKKERFSLILESASTNQTSMYLCASNQPGLGLYEQYFGPGTRLTVT.